These T cell receptor beta chains were read from a single sample in a study of blood T cell repertoires in COVID-19. TCRdb's table, derived via immunoSEQ multiplex PCR, lists solely in-frame clones and lacks some. This repertoire shows 380,000 or so clones, about four fifths found once; its top ten account for more than 0.85%. Sequenced material: peripheral blood. These receptors all come from a human donor with acute or convalescent COVID-19. The donor label of this sample is uncertain. Each CDR3 is given with its conserved first and last residue. D genes are given only for firm matches. Clone sizes are given selectively: once, few, many, or a class where the clone is expanded.

clone size	V gene	D gene	J gene	CDR3 DNA	CDR3 protein
.	TRBV18	TRBD1	TRBJ1-3	TGTGCCAGCTCACGACAGGGGAACACCATATATTTT	CASSRQGNTIYF
.	TRBV2	TRBD1	TRBJ2-5	TGTGCCAGCAGTAAGGACAGGGGGCGAGAGACCCAGTACTTC	CASSKDRGRETQYF
.	TRBV18	.	TRBJ1-1	TGTGCCAGCTCACCAGGACAGAAAACCGAAGCTTTCTTT	CASSPGQKTEAFF
.	TRBV14	.	TRBJ1-1	TGTGCCAGCAGCCAAGATCCGGTGGGGGGCACTGAAGCTTTCTTT	CASSQDPVGGTEAFF
.	TRBV9	TRBD2	TRBJ2-7	TGTGCCAGCAGCGTAGGCGGGGGGTTCTCCTACGAGCAGTACTTC	CASSVGGGFSYEQYF
once	TRBV7-9	.	TRBJ2-7	TGTGCCAGCAGCTTAGGGGTTAGCTCTGGCGAGCAGTACTTC	CASSLGVSSGEQYF
.	TRBV29-1	.	TRBJ1-3	TGCAGCGCCAAAGGACAGAGCGAAAACACCATATATTTT	CSAKGQSENTIYF
.	TRBV5-1	.	TRBJ2-1	TGCGCCAGCCTGGGCTCCAATGAGCAGTTCTTC	CASLGSNEQFF
.	TRBV5-1	.	TRBJ1-5	TGCGCCAGCAGCTTGGGAGTCGGTCTGGAGCCCCAGCATTTT	CASSLGVGLEPQHF
.	TRBV7-2	.	TRBJ1-2	TGTGCCAGCAGCTTAGCGCCCGCAGGGGTCGGCAGCAACTATGGCTACACCTTC	CASSLAPAGVGSNYGYTF
.	TRBV3-1/TRBV3-2	.	TRBJ1-6	TGTGCCAGCAGCCCCCAGGGGATACATAATTCACCCCTCCACTTT	CASSPQGIHNSPLHF
.	TRBV5-1	TRBD1	TRBJ1-2	TGCGCCAGCAGCTTGGACAGGGGGGGAGACTATGGCTACACCTTC	CASSLDRGGDYGYTF
.	TRBV18	.	TRBJ1-5	TGTGCCAGCTCTTCGGGAGAAAATCAGCCCCAGCATTTT	CASSSGENQPQHF
.	TRBV3-1/TRBV3-2	.	TRBJ1-6	TGTGCCAGCAGCAACCAACAATTTTACAGGAGCTCCTATAATTCACCCCTCCACTTT	CASSNQQFYRSSYNSPLHF
.	TRBV7-6	TRBD2	TRBJ2-2	TGTGCCAGCAGCTTAGGGTCCCAGCGGGGGGCATATGCCGGGGAGCTGTTTTTT	CASSLGSQRGAYAGELFF
.	TRBV4-1	TRBD2	TRBJ2-5	TGCGCCAGCAGCCGACACACTAGCGGGACTGGCGAGACCCAGTACTTC	CASSRHTSGTGETQYF
.	TRBV2	TRBD1	TRBJ2-7	TGTGCCAGCAACCGGGACAGGGGGCGATCCTACGAGCAGTACTTC	CASNRDRGRSYEQYF
.	TRBV2	TRBD1	TRBJ1-6	TGTGCCAGCCAGGACAGGGAGGACTATAATTCACCCCTCCACTTT	CASQDREDYNSPLHF
.	TRBV7-9	TRBD1	TRBJ1-1	TGTGCCAGCCCCGACAGGGAGGACACTGAAGCTTTCTTT	CASPDREDTEAFF
.	TRBV3-1/TRBV3-2	TRBD2	TRBJ2-7	TGTGCCAGCAGACTTAGTGTTAGCGGGGGGGCTAACGAGCAGTACTTC	CASRLSVSGGANEQYF
.	TRBV7-9	.	TRBJ2-7	TGTGCCAGCAGCCGCCCGGTGACATCCTACGAGCAGTACTTC	CASSRPVTSYEQYF
.	TRBV11-3	.	TRBJ1-3	TGTGCCAGCAGCGTATCAGGGGTCGGTGGAAACACCATATATTTT	CASSVSGVGGNTIYF
.	TRBV6-2/TRBV6-3	TRBD2	TRBJ2-7	TGTGCCAGCAGTCGCAGAGGACTAGCGGTAACCTACGAGCAGTACTTC	CASSRRGLAVTYEQYF
.	TRBV18	.	TRBJ1-5	TGTGCCAGCTCATCAGAGTGGGGCGCCAATCAGCCCCAGCATTTT	CASSSEWGANQPQHF
.	TRBV24-1	.	TRBJ2-6	TGTGCCACCAGTCGTAACTCTGGGGCCAACGTCCTGACTTTC	CATSRNSGANVLTF
.	TRBV29-1	.	TRBJ1-1	TGCAGCGTCCGCCAGGTGAACACTGAAGCTTTCTTT	CSVRQVNTEAFF
few	TRBV18	TRBD1	TRBJ2-7	TGTGCCAGCTCAGCCCAGCCCGGGACAGGTGTTTACGAGCAGTACTTC	CASSAQPGTGVYEQYF
.	TRBV6-6	.	TRBJ2-2	TGTGCCAGCAGTGCCGTCGGGGTAGCCGGGGAGCTGTTTTTT	CASSAVGVAGELFF
.	TRBV2	TRBD2	TRBJ2-5	TGTGCCAGCGGGGAGGGAACGGAGACCCAGTACTTC	CASGEGTETQYF
.	TRBV4-1	TRBD2	TRBJ2-5	TGCGCCAGCAGCCAGTTTTTCGAGCGGGGGGCCCAAGAGACCCAGTACTTC	CASSQFFERGAQETQYF
.	TRBV7-8	TRBD1	TRBJ1-2	TGTGCCAGCAGCTCAACTTACAGGGGCTCTATGAGCTACACCTTC	CASSSTYRGSMSYTF
once	TRBV2	TRBD1	TRBJ1-4	TGTGCCAGCAGTGGCACCGGGACAGGGGGTTTTATTAATGAAAAACTGTTTTTT	CASSGTGTGGFINEKLFF
.	TRBV3-1/TRBV3-2	TRBD2	TRBJ2-1	TGTGCCAGCAGCCGACAGCTAGCGGGGGCAAATGAGCAGTTCTTC	CASSRQLAGANEQFF
.	TRBV18	TRBD1	TRBJ2-3	TGTGCCAGCTCAGCGAACAGGGGTCATACGCAGTATTTT	CASSANRGHTQYF